This is a list of T cell receptor beta chains from one sample in a study of shared clonotypes between healthy human individuals. Clones were read by immunoSEQ multiplex PCR, and TCRdb kept only the in-frame ones, dropping some. The sample holds 330,000 or so clones, 74% seen once. The specimen sequenced was memory CD4+ T cells sorted from blood. These receptors were obtained from a man aged 25 to 40 in good health. The CDR3 runs from the conserved cysteine through the conserved F or W. Each record gives: J gene, clone size, D gene, V gene, CDR3 protein, CDR3 DNA. The D gene is left open where the match is weak. Clone sizes are given selectively: once, few, many, or a class where the clone is expanded.

TRBJ1-5,.,TRBD1,TRBV9,CASSAGQGTNQPQHF,TGTGCCAGCAGCGCGGGACAGGGTACCAATCAGCCCCAGCATTTT
TRBJ2-7,.,.,TRBV6-1,CASSPDGYEQYF,TGTGCCAGCAGTCCGGACGGCTACGAGCAGTACTTC
TRBJ2-5,many,.,TRBV10-2,CASSVAVLGTQYF,TGCGCCAGCAGTGTGGCCGTGCTAGGAACCCAGTACTTC
TRBJ2-5,many,TRBD2,TRBV11-3,CASSLRSSGSVETQYF,TGTGCCAGCAGCTTACGCTCTAGCGGGAGTGTGGAGACCCAGTACTTC
TRBJ1-2,.,.,TRBV30,CAWSPRVAIRYGYTF,TGTGCCTGGAGTCCCCGGGTGGCTATCCGGTATGGCTACACCTTC
TRBJ1-1,.,.,TRBV6-4,CASSLQANTEAFF,TGTGCCAGCAGTCTACAGGCGAACACTGAAGCTTTCTTT
TRBJ2-6,.,.,TRBV27,CASSFYRAGANVLTF,TGTGCCAGCAGTTTTTACAGAGCTGGGGCCAACGTCCTGACTTTC
TRBJ1-2,many,.,TRBV5-4,CAGTSGAAFYGYTF,TGTGCCGGCACGTCAGGGGCTGCTTTCTATGGCTACACCTTC
TRBJ1-3,.,TRBD1,TRBV30,CAWGQVGNTIYF,TGTGCCTGGGGACAGGTTGGGAACACCATATATTTT
TRBJ2-5,.,TRBD2,TRBV6-1,CASYRKLAGDPTQYF,TGTGCCAGCTATCGGAAACTAGCGGGAGACCCAACCCAGTACTTC
TRBJ2-5,.,.,TRBV28,CASSRSGTPVETQYF,TGTGCCAGCAGCCGCTCCGGGACTCCTGTAGAGACCCAGTACTTC
TRBJ1-2,.,TRBD1,TRBV28,CASSNRQGPITFLNYGYTF,TGTGCCAGCAGTAACAGACAGGGGCCTATCACCTTTCTTAACTATGGCTACACCTTC
TRBJ1-1,.,.,TRBV4-3,CASSQEAWQSSEAFF,TGCGCCAGCAGCCAAGAAGCGTGGCAGTCCTCTGAAGCTTTCTTT
TRBJ1-2,once,TRBD1,TRBV28,CASSLKGTGRNYGYTF,TGTGCCAGCAGTTTAAAGGGGACAGGCCGTAACTATGGCTACACCTTC
TRBJ2-3,.,TRBD1,TRBV25-1,CASTTGSDTQYF,TGTGCCAGCACGACAGGGTCAGATACGCAGTATTTT
TRBJ1-4,.,TRBD1,TRBV5-1,CASTTGGEKLFF,TGCGCCAGCACCACAGGGGGTGAAAAACTGTTTTTT
TRBJ2-1,few,.,TRBV6-5,CATRLMNEQFF,TGTGCCACCCGACTCATGAATGAGCAGTTCTTC
TRBJ2-3,.,.,TRBV7-9,CASTRSTDTQYF,TGTGCCAGCACTAGGAGCACAGATACGCAGTATTTT
TRBJ1-1,.,TRBD1,TRBV19,CASSITPGQDKAFF,TGTGCCAGTAGTATAACCCCCGGACAGGATAAAGCTTTCTTT
TRBJ2-7,many,TRBD1,TRBV28,CASSLWTGGYEQYF,TGTGCCAGCAGTTTATGGACAGGGGGCTACGAGCAGTACTTC
TRBJ1-1,.,.,TRBV5-5,CASRRQLMNTEAFF,TGTGCCAGCAGAAGACAGCTGATGAACACTGAAGCTTTCTTT
TRBJ2-2,.,TRBD2,TRBV5-1,CASSLAGGGRATGELFF,TGCGCCAGCAGCTTGGCCGGGGGCGGGAGGGCCACCGGGGAGCTGTTTTTT
TRBJ2-5,.,.,TRBV1,CTSSQDQSSGMKTQYF,TGCACCAGCAGCCAAGATCAGTCTAGCGGGATGAAGACCCAGTACTTC
TRBJ1-5,.,TRBD1,TRBV28,CASSPPRTGHQPQHF,TGTGCCAGCAGCCCTCCCCGGACAGGTCATCAGCCCCAGCATTTT
TRBJ2-7,.,.,TRBV6-1,CASRRDTTYEQYF,TGTGCCAGCAGGCGGGACACGACCTACGAGCAGTACTTC
TRBJ1-2,.,.,TRBV2,CASSTGLDWGYTF,TGTGCCAGCAGTACAGGGTTAGATTGGGGCTACACCTTC
TRBJ2-5,few,.,TRBV2,CASSDFVIQETQYF,TGTGCCAGCAGTGACTTTGTTATCCAAGAGACCCAGTACTTC
TRBJ2-1,.,TRBD2,TRBV28,CASSYPAFGGSSYNEQFF,TGTGCCAGCAGTTACCCAGCCTTCGGCGGGAGCTCCTACAATGAGCAGTTCTTC
TRBJ2-2,.,TRBD2,TRBV6-6,CASSHVGTSFVGELFF,TGTGCCAGCAGCCACGTTGGGACTAGTTTCGTCGGGGAGCTGTTTTTT
TRBJ2-2,once,TRBD2,TRBV7-9,CASSLSAGGRLGTGELFF,TGTGCCAGCAGCTTATCCGCGGGAGGTCGTTTGGGCACCGGGGAGCTGTTTTTT
TRBJ2-3,.,.,TRBV9,CASSQLGAKTDTQYF,TGTGCCAGCAGCCAATTAGGGGCCAAGACAGATACGCAGTATTTT
TRBJ1-1,few,.,TRBV14,CASSQLQNTEAFF,TGTGCCAGCAGCCAACTTCAGAACACTGAAGCTTTCTTT
TRBJ1-5,.,.,TRBV21-1,CASSKRLLQGQNQPQHF,TGTGCCAGCAGCAAACGGCTTCTGCAGGGGCAAAATCAGCCCCAGCATTTT
TRBJ1-2,.,.,TRBV19,CASMSGEAVNYGYTF,TGTGCCAGTATGTCGGGAGAAGCTGTGAACTATGGCTACACCTTC
TRBJ1-2,.,.,TRBV5-4,CASSSGQGLYGYTF,TGTGCCAGCAGCTCGGGACAAGGTCTTTATGGCTACACCTTC
TRBJ2-7,.,TRBD2,TRBV11-3,CASSSSGGSYEQYF,TGTGCCAGCAGCAGTAGCGGGGGCTCCTACGAGCAGTACTTC
TRBJ2-1,.,.,TRBV30,CAWSVWDDEQFF,TGTGCCTGGAGTGTATGGGACGATGAGCAGTTCTTC
TRBJ1-1,once,TRBD1,TRBV2,CASISSAGQADTEAFF,TGTGCCAGCATCTCCTCGGCGGGACAGGCGGACACTGAAGCTTTCTTT
TRBJ2-3,.,TRBD2,TRBV5-4,CASSSGSTDTQYF,TGTGCCAGCAGTAGCGGGAGCACAGATACGCAGTATTTT
TRBJ2-7,.,TRBD2,TRBV27,CASSLLGGLVNEQYF,TGTGCCAGCAGTTTATTGGGGGGACTAGTCAACGAGCAGTACTTC
TRBJ1-6,few,.,TRBV2,CASGVGDSPLHF,TGTGCCAGCGGGGTCGGAGATTCACCCCTCCACTTT
TRBJ1-4,.,.,TRBV10-3,CAISENFGEKLFF,TGTGCCATCAGTGAAAACTTCGGGGAAAAACTGTTTTTT
TRBJ2-3,.,.,TRBV9,CASSFGGSTDTQYF,TGTGCCAGCAGCTTCGGGGGATCGACAGATACGCAGTATTTT
TRBJ1-1,.,.,TRBV18,CASSPRDTEAFF,TGTGCCAGCTCACCACGGGACACTGAAGCTTTCTTT
TRBJ1-2,.,TRBD1,TRBV5-4,CASSLGGTGNYGYTF,TGTGCCAGCAGCTTGGGTGGGACAGGAAACTATGGCTACACCTTC
TRBJ2-7,.,TRBD2,TRBV7-6,CASSFAGASEQYF,TGTGCCAGCAGCTTCGCGGGAGCTTCAGAGCAGTACTTC
TRBJ2-3,few,.,TRBV7-2,CASSFRRRGAVYTQYF,TGTGCCAGCAGCTTTAGGAGGAGGGGGGCTGTTTATACGCAGTATTTT
TRBJ2-3,.,.,TRBV6-1,CASSDEGKSTDTQYF,TGTGCCAGCAGTGACGAGGGGAAAAGCACAGATACGCAGTATTTT
TRBJ2-2,.,.,TRBV27,CASRQGYNTGELFF,TGTGCCAGCAGGCAGGGTTATAACACCGGGGAGCTGTTTTTT
TRBJ1-3,.,.,TRBV7-2,CASSLGTGSRSTIYF,TGTGCCAGCAGCTTAGGGACGGGGAGTAGAAGCACCATATATTTT
TRBJ2-2,.,TRBD1,TRBV5-4,CASSSWTGRTGELFF,TGTGCCAGCAGCTCCTGGACAGGGCGAACCGGGGAGCTGTTTTTT
TRBJ1-6,few,.,TRBV5-1,CASSLAPGSESPLHF,TGCGCCAGCAGCTTGGCCCCGGGAAGCGAATCACCCCTCCACTTT